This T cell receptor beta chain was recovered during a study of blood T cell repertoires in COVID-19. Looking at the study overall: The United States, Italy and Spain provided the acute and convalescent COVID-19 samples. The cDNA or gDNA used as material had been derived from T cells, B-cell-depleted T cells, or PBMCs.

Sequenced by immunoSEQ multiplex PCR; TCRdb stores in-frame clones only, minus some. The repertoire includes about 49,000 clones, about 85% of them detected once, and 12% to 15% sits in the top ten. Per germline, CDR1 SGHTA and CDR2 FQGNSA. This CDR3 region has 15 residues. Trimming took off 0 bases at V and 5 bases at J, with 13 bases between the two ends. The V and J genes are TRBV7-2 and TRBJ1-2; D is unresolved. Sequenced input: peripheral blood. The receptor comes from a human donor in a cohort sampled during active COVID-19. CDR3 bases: TGTGCCAGCAGCTTAGCGGCCGCGACTGGGTATGGCTACACCTTC. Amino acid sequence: CASSLAAATGYGYTF.